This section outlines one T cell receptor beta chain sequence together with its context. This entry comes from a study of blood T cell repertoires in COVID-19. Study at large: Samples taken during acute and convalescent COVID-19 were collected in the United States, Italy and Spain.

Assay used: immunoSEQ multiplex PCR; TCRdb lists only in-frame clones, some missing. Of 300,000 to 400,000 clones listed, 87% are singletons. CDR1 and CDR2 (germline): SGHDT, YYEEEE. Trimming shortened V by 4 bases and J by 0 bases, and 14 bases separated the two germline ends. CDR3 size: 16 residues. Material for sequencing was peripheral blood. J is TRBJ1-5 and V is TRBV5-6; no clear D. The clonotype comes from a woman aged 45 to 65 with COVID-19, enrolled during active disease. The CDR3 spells CASSRGFWSSNQPQHF. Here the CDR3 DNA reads TGTGCCAGCAGCCGTGGATTTTGGAGTAGCAATCAGCCCCAGCATTTT. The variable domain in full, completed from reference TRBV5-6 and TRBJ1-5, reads DAGVTQSPTHLIKTRGQQVTLRCSPKSGHDTVSWYQQALGQGPQFIFQYYEEEERQRGNFPDRFSGHQFPNYSSELNVNALLLGDSALYLCASSRGFWSSNQPQHFGDGTRLSIL.